This T cell receptor (beta chain) was identified in a study of identical twins. TCRdb used MiXCR to reprocess the 5' RACE reads, holding one entry per CDR3 protein. The table records under 300,000 distinct CDR3 sequences, about 12% of them present only once. The CDR3 length is 12 residues. Trimming took 7 bases from V and 4 from J, leaving 8 bases between them. This clonotype occurred many times. These data are also associated with another study on yellow fever vaccine responses in identical twins.

This sequence joins TRBV12-3 or TRBV12-4 and TRBJ2-1, with no clear D. The sample comprised memory (CD45RO+) T cells sorted from blood. The receptor's source is a young woman in good health. The CDR3 region is CASTLVYNEQFF. In DNA form, the CDR3 reads TGTGCCAGCACCCTCGTTTACAATGAGCAGTTCTTC.